These 5 T cell receptor beta chains came from one sample sequenced in a study of cytomegalovirus exposure and HLA in healthy donors. The PCR contained 60 Vbeta and 13 Jbeta primers. Measured with immunoSEQ multiplex PCR; TCRdb has only the in-frame clones, and not every one. The sample shows roughly 100,000 clones, approximately 70% of them seen only once. What was sequenced was PBMCs. The source of these receptors is a man aged 25-45 years in good health and CMV-seropositive.

This chain connects TRBV9 to TRBJ2-5; the match to TRBD1 covers 8 bases. CDR3 size: 16 residues. V lost 7 bases and J lost 0; bases outside the gene matches: 11. From germline, CDR1 is SGDLS and CDR2 YYNGEE. This chain's CDR3 is CASSRQGSPYQETQYF. The DNA for the CDR3 is TGTGCCAGCTCACGACAGGGGTCCCCCTACCAAGAGACCCAGTACTTC.

The chain has TRBV10-3 and TRBJ1-1, with TRBD1 as a possible D gene (6 bases). CDR1 is ENHRY, CDR2 SYGVKD, per germline. The V end lost 2 bases, the J end lost 1 base, and 8 bases lay between the germline ends. This CDR3 is built from 14 residues. CDR3 bases: TGTGCCATCAGTGAGGGGGGCCGGAACACTGAAGCTTTCTTT. Translating gives CAISEGGRNTEAFF.

This clone occurred a few times. V gene TRBV6-5 combines with J gene TRBJ2-3, with 8 bases fitting TRBD2. The CDR3 sequence is 13 residues long. Germline assignment: CDR1 MNHEY and CDR2 SVGAGI. The V segment lost 8 bases and the J segment 2 bases; nucleotides outside the gene matches: 3. CDR3 region: CASVAGSTDTQYF. CDR3 DNA: TGTGCCAGCGTAGCGGGGTCCACAGATACGCAGTATTTT.

The chain recombines TRBV29-1 with TRBJ1-1; TRBD1 matches at 9 bases. Trimming cost V 7 bases and J 7 bases; bases outside gene matches: 7. Germline V gene sequence: CDR1 SQVTM, CDR2 ANQGSEA. CDR3 size: 12 residues. The DNA of the CDR3 is TGCAGCGCTAACAGGGGGCTGGATGAAGCTTTCTTT. Its translation: CSANRGLDEAFF.

The chain links TRBV10-3 to TRBJ2-1; the match to TRBD2 covers 11 bases. Trimming at V came to 3 bases and at J to 5 bases, leaving 0 bases not matched to a gene. CDR1 is ENHRY, CDR2 SYGVKD, per germline. CDR3 length: 14 amino acids. This CDR3 is CAISELAGDNEQFF. CDR3 nucleotides: TGTGCCATCAGTGAACTAGCGGGGGACAATGAGCAGTTCTTC.